These T cell receptor beta chains were read from a single sample in a study of blood T cell repertoires in COVID-19. Sequencing used immunoSEQ multiplex PCR; TCRdb keeps in-frame clones, though not all of them. The repertoire includes roughly 280,000 clones, approximately 90% of them detected once, and approximately 2.9% sits in the top ten. Sequenced input: PBMCs or T cells enriched from blood (not recorded which). These receptors were collected from a middle-aged man who had been exposed to COVID-19. Both conserved end residues are part of each CDR3. Fields, in order: V gene, CDR3 length, clone size, J gene, D gene, CDR3 protein, CDR3 DNA. D genes are given only for firm matches. Not every row has a clone size; where given, it reads once, few, many or a size class.

v_call: TRBV12-3/TRBV12-4
cdr3_length: 12
clone_size: once
j_call: TRBJ2-1
d_call: TRBD2
cdr3_aa: CASSRSGSVQFF
cdr3_nt: TGTGCCAGCAGTCGTAGCGGGAGTGTGCAGTTCTTC

v_call: TRBV2
cdr3_length: 14
clone_size: NA
j_call: TRBJ1-2
d_call: TRBD1
cdr3_aa: CASSGMTGTLGYTF
cdr3_nt: TGTGCCAGCAGTGGAATGACAGGGACGCTCGGCTACACCTTC

v_call: TRBV27
cdr3_length: 15
clone_size: NA
j_call: TRBJ1-2
d_call: TRBD1
cdr3_aa: CASSLGQGSSYGYTF
cdr3_nt: TGTGCCAGCAGTCTCGGACAGGGCTCCAGCTATGGCTACACCTTC

v_call: TRBV25-1
cdr3_length: 15
clone_size: NA
j_call: TRBJ2-7
d_call: TRBD2
cdr3_aa: CASSEISGRISEQYF
cdr3_nt: TGTGCCAGCAGTGAAATCAGCGGGAGGATCAGTGAGCAGTACTTC

v_call: TRBV27
cdr3_length: 11
clone_size: NA
j_call: TRBJ1-4
d_call: NA
cdr3_aa: CASTWASLLFF
cdr3_nt: TGTGCCAGCACTTGGGCCAGCTTGCTGTTTTTT

v_call: TRBV6-5
cdr3_length: 15
clone_size: NA
j_call: TRBJ1-2
d_call: TRBD1
cdr3_aa: CASSSLGQGRYGYTF
cdr3_nt: TGTGCCAGCAGTTCCCTCGGACAGGGTAGATATGGCTACACCTTC

v_call: TRBV7-2
cdr3_length: 15
clone_size: NA
j_call: TRBJ2-1
d_call: NA
cdr3_aa: CASSLGGGLYNEQFF
cdr3_nt: TGTGCCAGCAGCTTAGGAGGGGGTCTCTACAATGAGCAGTTCTTC

v_call: TRBV28
cdr3_length: 17
clone_size: NA
j_call: TRBJ1-6
d_call: TRBD1
cdr3_aa: CASSDTDRSETLSPLHF
cdr3_nt: TGTGCCAGCAGTGATACGGACAGGTCGGAAACACTTTCACCCCTCCACTTT

v_call: TRBV27
cdr3_length: 15
clone_size: NA
j_call: TRBJ2-1
d_call: TRBD2
cdr3_aa: CASSLRGVGYNEQFF
cdr3_nt: TGTGCCAGCAGTTTACGGGGGGTAGGCTACAATGAGCAGTTCTTC

v_call: TRBV11-3
cdr3_length: 11
clone_size: once
j_call: TRBJ2-7
d_call: NA
cdr3_aa: CASSSTQVKYF
cdr3_nt: TGTGCCAGCAGCTCGACGCAGGTGAAGTACTTC

v_call: TRBV19
cdr3_length: 16
clone_size: NA
j_call: TRBJ1-6
d_call: NA
cdr3_aa: CASSALSPRGNSPLHF
cdr3_nt: TGTGCCAGTAGTGCCCTGAGTCCTCGCGGCAATTCACCCCTCCACTTT

v_call: TRBV9
cdr3_length: 15
clone_size: NA
j_call: TRBJ2-1
d_call: NA
cdr3_aa: CASSVGGRGGNEQFF
cdr3_nt: TGTGCCAGCAGCGTAGGAGGCAGGGGAGGGAATGAGCAGTTCTTC

v_call: TRBV3-1/TRBV3-2
cdr3_length: 16
clone_size: NA
j_call: TRBJ2-7
d_call: TRBD2
cdr3_aa: CASSQEGSGRTYEQYF
cdr3_nt: TGTGCCAGCAGCCAAGAAGGTAGCGGGAGGACCTACGAGCAGTACTTC

v_call: TRBV4-1
cdr3_length: 15
clone_size: NA
j_call: TRBJ1-2
d_call: TRBD1
cdr3_aa: CASSQVAGQGYGYTF
cdr3_nt: TGCGCCAGCAGCCAAGTTGCGGGACAGGGCTATGGCTACACCTTC

v_call: TRBV30
cdr3_length: 16
clone_size: NA
j_call: TRBJ1-1
d_call: NA
cdr3_aa: CAWSVRSGVPISEAFF
cdr3_nt: TGTGCCTGGAGTGTACGGTCCGGGGTCCCTATCTCTGAAGCTTTCTTT

v_call: TRBV6-2/TRBV6-3
cdr3_length: 15
clone_size: NA
j_call: TRBJ1-1
d_call: NA
cdr3_aa: CASSYPSGGLTEAFF
cdr3_nt: TGTGCCAGCAGTTATCCCTCAGGAGGCTTAACTGAAGCTTTCTTT